The 9 T cell receptor beta chains in this list originate from one sample, sequenced in a study of sequential checkpoint blockade in melanoma. The protocol was immunoSEQ multiplex PCR, while the TCRdb copy is restricted to in-frame clones and leaves out a portion. This sample carries 10,000 or so clones, about three quarters of them seen once, and the ten largest clones take about 15%. Described treatment: randomized to nivolumab then ipilimumab (arm A) or the reverse (arm B). Sequenced here: CD8+ T cells sorted from blood (inferred from file names), sampled from a patient given nivolumab and ipilimumab in sequence. The receptors stem from a human donor with melanoma.

This clone was seen only once. V gene TRBV29-1 combines with J gene TRBJ2-1, with TRBD2 as a possible D gene (6 bases). Trimming removed 4 bases from V and 3 bases from J, with 7 bases in between. Germline CDR1 is SQVTM and CDR2 is ANQGSEA. The CDR3 contains 12 residues. For the CDR3, the DNA is TGCAGCGTTGCAGCGGGCTACAATGAGCAGTTCTTC. This encodes CSVAAGYNEQFF.

The CDR3 loop reads CASSLVDYRRHNEQFF. CDR3 bases: TGTGCCAGCAGCTTGGTGGACTACCGGAGACACAATGAGCAGTTCTTC. J is TRBJ2-1 and V is TRBV5-6; TRBD2 is a possible D gene (6 bases). The CDR3 extends over 16 amino acids. Trimming took 0 bases from V and 5 from J, leaving 15 bases between them. CDR1 is SGHDT, CDR2 YYEEEE, per germline.

This clone was detected a few times. The chain uses TRBV6-4 and TRBJ2-1; 10 bases fit TRBD2. Germline V gives CDR1 MRHNA, CDR2 SNTAGT. This CDR3 has 15 amino acids. The junction had 0 bases not matched to a gene; V was cut back by 2 bases and J by 2 bases. CDR3 in amino acids: CASSDSGGAYNEQFF. CDR3 coding DNA: TGTGCCAGCAGTGACAGCGGGGGGGCCTACAATGAGCAGTTCTTC.

This clone was counted only a few times. The chain couples TRBV7-9 to TRBJ2-3, with D possibly matching TRBD1 (6 bases). There are 16 residues in the CDR3. Germline CDR1 SEHNR, CDR2 FQNEAQ (reference sequence). With 5 bases removed from V and 1 base from J, the gap between germline ends came to 16 bases. Here the CDR3 reads CASSLGAGEGTDTQYF. The CDR3 nucleotides are TGTGCCAGCAGCCTGGGTGCAGGGGAAGGCACAGATACGCAGTATTTT.

A single count supports this clone. This sequence joins TRBV25-1 and TRBJ1-1, with D perhaps matching TRBD1 (5 bases). The CDR3 spans 13 residues. The germline V gene encodes CDR1 MGHDK and CDR2 SYGVNS. V gave up 6 bases and J gave up 6 bases, with 14 bases separating them. CDR3 loop: CASSRGGYAEAFF. CDR3 coding DNA: TGTGCCAGCAGCCGGGGGGGGTACGCTGAAGCTTTCTTT.

The chain combines TRBV2 with TRBJ2-5, with D perhaps TRBD1 (6 bases). The CDR3 is 12 residues long. The germline gives CDR1 SNHLY, CDR2 FYNNEI. V was clipped by 7 bases and J by 5 bases, with 11 bases between them. CDR3 in amino acids: CASTGAEETQYF. DNA of the CDR3: TGTGCCAGCACAGGGGCAGAGGAGACCCAGTACTTC.

This chain links TRBV5-4 with TRBJ1-6, with D tentatively TRBD1 (6 bases). CDR1 SGHNT and CDR2 YYREEE come from the germline V gene (reference sequence). Trimming took 1 base from V and 7 from J, leaving 12 bases between them. The CDR3 covers 15 residues. The CDR3 loop reads CASSLMTGLNSPLHF. Here the CDR3 DNA reads TGTGCCAGCAGCTTGATGACAGGCCTCAATTCACCCCTCCACTTT.

This chain connects TRBV4-1 to TRBJ1-1; tentative D call: TRBD1 (5 bases). With 4 bases removed from V and 0 bases from J, the gap between germline ends came to 18 bases. The CDR3 extends over 17 amino acids. In germline, CDR1 is MGHRA, CDR2 YSYEKL. The CDR3 is CASSPPDDRAMNTEAFF. For the CDR3, the DNA is TGCGCCAGCAGCCCCCCGGATGACAGAGCTATGAACACTGAAGCTTTCTTT.

The chain has TRBV10-2 and TRBJ1-1; D is possibly TRBD1 (6 bases). CDR3 length: 14 amino acids. V was trimmed by 4 bases and J by 3 bases, leaving 12 bases between them. Looked up from germline, CDR1 is WSHSY and CDR2 is SAAADI. The CDR3 coding sequence is TGCGCCAGCAGTGTCCAACAGGGATACACTGAAGCTTTCTTT. Protein sequence: CASSVQQGYTEAFF.